What follows are 17 T cell receptor beta chains derived from one specimen sequenced in a study of identical twins. MiXCR, run by TCRdb on the 5' RACE reads, gives a single entry per CDR3 protein. There are under 300,000 distinct CDR3 sequences in the sample; 9.5% to 15% occur only once, and about 4.1% lies in the top ten. These data are also associated with another study on yellow fever vaccine responses in identical twins.

The sample consisted of memory (CD45RO+) T cells sorted from blood. The receptors were gathered from a woman younger than 30 in good health.

This clonotype was recorded a few times. J is TRBJ2-5 and V is TRBV7-2; no clear D gene. The CDR3 covers 11 residues. Germline V gene data show CDR1 as SGHTA and CDR2 as FQGNSA. Trimming took 5 bases from V and 3 from J, leaving 4 bases between them. Here the CDR3 reads CASSIEETQYF. CDR3 bases: TGTGCCAGCAGCATTGAAGAGACCCAGTACTTC.

This clonotype was seen at least ten times. The V gene is TRBV4-3, the J gene TRBJ1-4; D possibly corresponds to TRBD1 (6 bases). Germline values: CDR1 LGHNA, CDR2 YSLEER. The V gene lost 5 bases and the J gene lost 4 bases, with 14 bases spanning the gap. This CDR3 spans 15 amino acids. CDR3 amino acids: CASSFRGGVNEKLFF. The CDR3 coding sequence is TGCGCCAGCAGCTTTAGGGGGGGAGTTAATGAAAAACTGTTTTTT.

For this clonotype: A much more abundant neighbour one base away suggests this may be a read error. The chain's CDR3 is CTSSQTSGAFTEQFF. In DNA form, the CDR3 reads TGCACCAGCAGCCAAACTAGCGGGGCCTTCACTGAGCAGTTCTTC. The rearrangement joins TRBV5-1 to TRBJ2-1; the match to TRBD2 covers 10 bases. The CDR3 is 15 residues long. CDR1 is SGHRS and CDR2 is YFSETQ in the germline V gene.

The chain joins TRBV3-1 to TRBJ2-7; D is possibly TRBD2 (6 bases). The V and J ends lost 4 bases and 5 bases respectively, with 15 bases between them. The CDR3 sequence is 14 residues long. CDR1 is LGHDT, CDR2 YNNKEL, per germline (reference sequence). DNA of the CDR3: TGTGCCAGCAGCCGCTCCGGGAGAGGTCACGAGCAGTACTTC. This encodes CASSRSGRGHEQYF.

The chain joins TRBV11-2 to TRBJ2-1; TRBD2 matches at 9 bases. Germline V lookup: CDR1 SGHAT, CDR2 FQNNGV. With V trimmed by 4 bases and J by 9 bases, 10 bases remained unmatched. The CDR3 is 15 residues long. In nucleotides, the CDR3 is TGTGCCAGCAGCTCTGCCTCGGGACTAGCAAGTGAGCAGTTCTTC. Translating it yields CASSSASGLASEQFF. Complete variable domain (other parts from reference TRBV11-2 and TRBJ2-1): EAGVAQSPRYKIIEKRQSVAFWCNPISGHATLYWYQQILGQGPKLLIQFQNNGVVDDSQLPKDRFSAERLKGVDSTLKIQPAKLEDSAVYLCASSSASGLASEQFFGPGTRLTVL.

The sample holds a few counts of this clonotype. The chain combines TRBV7-9 with TRBJ2-7; D possibly corresponds to TRBD1 (6 bases). V lost 6 bases to trimming and J lost 4 bases, with 13 bases between them. Germline-derived CDR1 and CDR2 are SEHNR and FQNEAQ (reference sequence). The CDR3 length is 13 residues. The CDR3 loop is CASSFSQGYEQYF. The CDR3 DNA sequence: TGTGCCAGCAGTTTTAGCCAGGGGTACGAGCAGTACTTC.

This clonotype has just a few counts. V and J are TRBV29-1 and TRBJ2-1; 7 bases align to TRBD1. The CDR3 sequence is 17 residues long. V shed 7 bases, J shed 6 bases, and the junction held 21 bases outside the gene matches. Germline V gene sequence: CDR1 SQVTM, CDR2 ANQGSEA. CDR3 in amino acids: CSALHWDSSRWGNEQFF. The CDR3 region has the DNA TGCAGCGCCCTCCACTGGGACAGTTCCCGTTGGGGCAATGAGCAGTTCTTC.

In this sample, this clonotype turned up many times. The rearrangement uses TRBV5-8 and TRBJ2-3; D unclear. Germline values: CDR1 SGHTS, CDR2 YDEGEE. The CDR3 covers 15 residues. V gave up 2 bases and J gave up 2 bases, with 12 bases separating them. The CDR3 DNA reads TGTGCCAGCAGCTTCAGGAAAAAAGACACAGATACGCAGTATTTT. Residues: CASSFRKKDTDTQYF.

This clonotype was seen at least ten times. The chain links TRBV5-1 to TRBJ2-5; 9 nucleotides line up with TRBD1. The CDR3 length is 14 residues. Trimming at V came to 4 bases and at J to 2 bases, leaving 3 bases not matched to a gene. In germline, CDR1 is SGHRS, CDR2 YFSETQ. CDR3 DNA sequence: TGCGCCAGCAGCGGCGGGACAGGGCAAGAGACCCAGTACTTC. Its protein is CASSGGTGQETQYF. The full variable domain, its missing parts supplied by reference TRBV5-1 and TRBJ2-5, is KAGVTQTPRYLIKTRGQQVTLSCSPISGHRSVSWYQQTPGQGLQFLFEYFSETQRNKGNFPGRFSGRQFSNSRSEMNVSTLELGDSALYLCASSGGTGQETQYFGPGTRLLVL.

The chain has TRBV7-9 and TRBJ1-2; D possibly corresponds to TRBD1 (5 bases). Trimming cost V 1 base and J 6 bases, with 9 bases left between them. The germline CDR1 and CDR2 sequences are SEHNR and FQNEAQ (reference sequence). The CDR3 has 13 residues. The CDR3: CASSLEAGNGYTF. The CDR3 DNA follows: TGTGCCAGCAGCTTAGAGGCAGGGAATGGCTACACCTTC.

In its sample, this clonotype was seen a few times. V is TRBV12-3 or TRBV12-4 and J is TRBJ2-1; maybe TRBD2 (5 bases). Trimming pared 6 bases from V and 13 bases from J, leaving 13 bases between. This CDR3 has 11 residues. The CDR3 DNA follows: TGTGCCAGCAGCCGAGGGAAATTACAGTTCTTC. Protein sequence: CASSRGKLQFF.

There are a few counts of this clonotype. The chain uses TRBV9 and TRBJ1-4; D may be TRBD1 (5 bases). This CDR3 spans 17 amino acids. Trimming took 6 bases from V and 0 from J, leaving 18 bases between them. Germline values: CDR1 SGDLS, CDR2 YYNGEE. In nucleotides, the CDR3 is TGTGCCAGCAATAAAAGAGGGGAAGCAGCAACTAATGAAAAACTGTTTTTT. This encodes CASNKRGEAATNEKLFF.

This clonotype was counted between two and nine times. The chain is built from TRBV15 and TRBJ2-3; 8 bases align to TRBD2. The CDR3 spans 14 residues. After removal of 7 bases from V and 2 bases from J, the junction contained 5 bases not matched to a gene. Germline CDR1 reads LNHNV; CDR2 reads YYDKDF (reference sequence). CDR3: CATTAGGPTDTQYF. The CDR3 coding sequence is TGTGCCACCACCGCGGGAGGACCCACAGATACGCAGTATTTT.

The chain recombines TRBV5-1 with TRBJ2-3, with 7 bases identical to TRBD2. The CDR3 runs 15 residues. J lost 0 bases, V lost 4 bases, and 5 bases had no gene match. The germline gives CDR1 SGHRS, CDR2 YFSETQ. CDR3 bases: TGCGCCAGCAGCCCACCTAGCGGAAGCACAGATACGCAGTATTTT. It is translated as CASSPPSGSTDTQYF.

This clonotype has ten or more counts. The rearrangement uses TRBV5-1 and TRBJ2-7; D remains ambiguous. Germline values: CDR1 SGHRS, CDR2 YFSETQ. The CDR3 loop spans 12 amino acids. Trimming left V 4 bases short and J 0 bases short, with 5 bases between. CDR3 region: CASSVSSYEQYF. The CDR3 DNA follows: TGCGCCAGCAGCGTGAGCTCCTACGAGCAGTACTTC.

The rearrangement uses TRBV3-1 and TRBJ2-5; no clear D. The CDR3 has 14 amino acids. V was trimmed by 5 bases and J by 5 bases, leaving 15 bases between them. Germline CDR1 LGHDT, CDR2 YNNKEL (reference sequence). CDR3 sequence: CASSKRGGVETQYF. The DNA of the CDR3 is TGTGCCAGCAGCAAAAGAGGTGGAGTGGAGACCCAGTACTTC.

This clonotype came up a few times. V gene TRBV7-9 combines with J gene TRBJ2-3; 7 nucleotides align to TRBD1. Unmatched junction bases numbered 10, after V lost 5 bases and J lost 2 bases. The CDR3 loop spans 16 amino acids. Germline loops: CDR1 SEHNR, CDR2 FQNEAQ (reference sequence). The CDR3: CASSPGGQEITDTQYF. DNA for the CDR3: TGTGCCAGCAGCCCAGGCGGACAGGAGATCACAGATACGCAGTATTTT.